One and the same sample provided the 8 T cell receptor beta chains below, sequenced in a study of T-cell memory formation after mild COVID-19. In TCRdb, the 5' RACE reads were re-called with MiXCR into one record per CDR3 protein. The table records over 400,000 distinct CDR3 sequences, 20% to 30% of them present only once. Material: PBMCs or a T cell subset sorted from them (not recorded which). These TCRs come from an adult woman who had mild COVID-19 (a few samples of this study predate the infection). Cell type and time point are not known.

V is TRBV7-9 and J is TRBJ2-3, with 7 bases aligning to TRBD1. The trim removed 5 bases at V and 0 bases at J, leaving 17 bases unmatched. The CDR3 has 19 residues. Germline loops: CDR1 SEHNR, CDR2 FQNEAQ (reference sequence). The CDR3 is CASSALSGHRGYSTDTQYF. CDR3 DNA: TGTGCCAGCAGCGCCCTTTCGGGACACAGGGGATACAGCACAGATACGCAGTATTTT.

CDR3 coding DNA: TGCAGCGTTGGGGCCGGGACAGGGGGCATCGTAACTGAAGCTTTCTTT. Encoded protein: CSVGAGTGGIVTEAFF. The gene calls are TRBV29-1 and TRBJ1-1, with 12 bases aligning to TRBD1. Per the germline V gene, CDR1 is SQVTM and CDR2 is ANQGSEA. This CDR3 is built from 16 residues. V lost 4 bases, J lost 5 bases, and 11 bases stayed unmatched.

V usage is TRBV20-1 and J usage is TRBJ1-2; the match to TRBD1 covers 7 bases. Looked up from germline, CDR1 is DFQATT and CDR2 is SNEGSKA (reference sequence). The V and J ends lost 6 bases and 2 bases, in that order; junction bases with no gene match: 6. CDR3 length: 13 residues. CDR3 sequence (DNA): TGCAGTGCCAGGGGGACAAACAACTATGGCTACACCTTC. Residues: CSARGTNNYGYTF.

This clonotype has a handful of counts. J is TRBJ2-1 and V is TRBV7-3; 9 bases map to TRBD2. The CDR3 contains 17 residues. V gave up 4 bases and J gave up 2 bases; unmatched junction bases: 9. Per germline, CDR1 SGHTA and CDR2 FQGTGA. The CDR3 loop reads CASSSGRAGGPYNEQFF. Written as DNA, the CDR3 is TGTGCCAGCAGCTCCGGGCGCGCGGGAGGGCCCTACAATGAGCAGTTCTTC.

In DNA form, the CDR3 reads TGTGCCCACGGGGCGGGTGTGAATGAGCAGTTCTTC. It yields the protein CAHGAGVNEQFF. The J gene is TRBJ2-1, the V gene TRBV6-5; D possibly uses TRBD1 or TRBD2 (5 bases each). CDR3 size: 12 residues. Trimming shortened V by 11 bases and J by 7 bases, and 15 bases separated the two germline ends. CDR1 and CDR2 (germline): MNHEY, SVGAGI.

V and J are TRBV7-9 and TRBJ2-7; D is uncertain. The CDR3 is 13 amino acids. V gave up 8 bases and J gave up 0 bases, with 11 bases separating them. Germline V CDR1 and CDR2: SEHNR, FQNEAQ (reference sequence). Written as DNA, the CDR3 is TGTGCCAGCGGACCCAGGAGCTCCTACGAGCAGTACTTC. Amino acid sequence: CASGPRSSYEQYF.

This clonotype has more than one count but fewer than ten. The genes are TRBV4-2 and TRBJ2-7, with 13 bases lining up with TRBD2. This CDR3 comprises 15 residues. Germline V gives CDR1 LGHNA, CDR2 YNFKEQ. V lost 3 bases to trimming and J lost 2 bases; unmatched junction nucleotides: 1. The CDR3 reads CASSHGLAGAYEQYF. The CDR3 nucleotides are TGTGCCAGCAGCCACGGACTAGCGGGGGCCTACGAGCAGTACTTC.

This clonotype was observed a few times. The chain employs TRBV12-3 or TRBV12-4 and TRBJ2-1; 8 bases fit TRBD2. Losses at the gene ends were 1 base for V and 5 bases for J; bases not matched to a gene: 4. There are 15 residues in the CDR3. CDR3 DNA sequence: TGTGCCAGCAGTTTAGGATCCGGGAGGGACAATGAGCAGTTCTTC. This translates into CASSLGSGRDNEQFF.